This TCR beta chain was sequenced during a study of OX40 agonist ivuxolimab in advanced cancers. Across the whole study: Intravenous ivuxolimab was administered to patients every 2 weeks at 0.01 to 10 mg/kg. Cancers in dose escalation were hepatocellular, melanoma, renal cell and head and neck.

This clone has just a few counts. Its antigen remains unidentified. The ends were cut back, 3 bases at V and 4 bases at J, with 12 bases in the middle. CDR3 size: 15 residues. CDR1 is SGHVS, CDR2 FQNEAQ, per germline. Sequencing used immunoSEQ multiplex PCR; TCRdb keeps in-frame clones, though not all of them. This repertoire shows more than 25,000 clones, 74% found once; its top ten account for around 11%. Notes on the study in general: Not determined was the antigen specificity of the expanded peripheral T cells. CD8+ T cells were the subset that, on average, had more expanded clones than CD4+.

The TCR sequence derives from an adult with an advanced solid tumor such as melanoma, head and neck, liver or kidney cancer. Sequencing was performed on CD4+ or CD8+ T cells sorted from blood, taken in a trial of the OX40 agonist ivuxolimab. This chain joins TRBV7-8 and TRBJ2-2, with D possibly being TRBD1 (6 bases). Here the CDR3 reads CASSFGQGSTGELFF. The CDR3 nucleotides read TGTGCCAGCAGCTTCGGGCAGGGGAGCACCGGGGAGCTGTTTTTT.